The rows below give T cell receptor beta chains drawn from one sample of a study of blood T cells in healthy people across ages. MiXCR, run by TCRdb on the 5' RACE reads, gives a single entry per CDR3 protein. In the table there are 1.4 million to 1.5 million distinct CDR3 sequences, 42% of which are singletons. The sequenced sample consisted of blood. Receptors were obtained from a woman between 18 and 29 years old in good health. CDR3s include the opening cysteine and the closing phenylalanine or tryptophan. Fields, in order: D gene, clone size, V gene, J gene, CDR3 protein, CDR3 DNA. The D gene is left open where the match is weak. Part of the rows lack a size; the others show once, few, many or a class for expanded clones.

NA	NA	TRBV9	TRBJ1-4	CASSVGMANEKLFF	TGTGCCAGCAGCGTTGGGATGGCTAATGAAAAACTGTTTTTT
TRBD2	NA	TRBV20-1	TRBJ2-3	CSAPQGTSGRAEQYF	TGCAGTGCTCCCCAAGGGACTAGCGGGAGGGCGGAGCAGTATTTT
NA	NA	TRBV7-6	TRBJ2-3	CASSRLSEGFSTDTQYF	TGTGCCAGCAGCCGTTTGTCGGAGGGATTTAGTACAGATACGCAGTATTTT
NA	few	TRBV28	TRBJ2-7	CASGGGADEQYF	TGTGCCAGCGGTGGGGGGGCCGACGAGCAGTACTTC
NA	NA	TRBV27	TRBJ1-5	CASGPEGRSYDQPQHF	TGTGCCAGCGGCCCGGAGGGCAGGAGTTACGATCAGCCCCAGCATTTT
NA	NA	TRBV5-1	TRBJ1-2	CTSSLGDPAAYGYTF	TGCACCAGCAGCTTGGGTGACCCAGCAGCCTATGGCTACACCTTC
NA	few	TRBV12-3/TRBV12-4	TRBJ2-7	CASSTGPVEQYF	TGTGCCAGCAGTACCGGGCCCGTGGAGCAGTACTTC
NA	once	TRBV7-9	TRBJ1-6	CASSSTGTTPLHF	TGTGCCAGCAGCTCAACAGGGACGACACCCCTCCACTTT
TRBD2	few	TRBV5-5	TRBJ2-7	CASSLGEGEGPYEQYF	TGTGCCAGCAGCTTGGGAGAAGGGGAGGGCCCCTACGAGCAGTACTTC
NA	NA	TRBV5-6	TRBJ2-1	CASSSLDSYNEQFF	TGTGCCAGCAGCTCACTGGACAGCTACAATGAGCAGTTCTTC
NA	few	TRBV5-1	TRBJ1-1	CASSLGTISNTEAFF	TGCGCCAGCAGCTTGGGCACGATTAGCAACACTGAAGCTTTCTTT
NA	NA	TRBV6-2/TRBV6-3	TRBJ2-3	CASSRLGTADTQYF	TGTGCCAGCAGCCGCCTAGGGACGGCAGATACGCAGTATTTT
NA	NA	TRBV20-1	TRBJ2-1	CSARSSALGPALDEQFF	TGCAGTGCTAGGAGCTCAGCACTGGGACCCGCGTTGGACGAGCAGTTCTTC
NA	NA	TRBV6-2/TRBV6-3	TRBJ2-7	CASRVRGILYEQYF	TGTGCCAGCCGGGTACGGGGTATTCTCTACGAGCAGTACTTC
NA	NA	TRBV25-1	TRBJ2-2	CASSEPLIGPRDAGELFF	TGTGCCAGCAGTGAACCCCTGATCGGTCCGCGGGACGCCGGGGAGCTGTTTTTT
TRBD2	few	TRBV28	TRBJ2-5	CASSLLRLASGETQYF	TGTGCCAGCAGTCTCCTCCGACTAGCTTCGGGGGAGACCCAGTACTTC
TRBD1	few	TRBV7-2	TRBJ2-2	CASSLVWTGGFGELFF	TGTGCCAGCAGCTTAGTCTGGACAGGGGGCTTCGGGGAGCTGTTTTTT
NA	NA	TRBV6-6	TRBJ1-5	CASSYRDGTASNQPQHF	TGTGCCAGCAGTTACCGAGACGGTACGGCGAGCAATCAGCCCCAGCATTTT
NA	NA	TRBV7-2	TRBJ2-1	CASSLGSLSGTGRYNEQFF	TGTGCCAGCAGCTTAGGTTCACTTAGCGGGACAGGGCGCTACAATGAGCAGTTCTTC
TRBD2	NA	TRBV20-1	TRBJ2-1	CSARDLAGGVRNEQFF	TGCAGTGCTAGAGATCTGGCGGGGGGCGTTCGGAATGAGCAGTTCTTC
NA	NA	TRBV6-6	TRBJ1-1	CASSDEVNTEAFF	TGTGCCAGCAGTGACGAGGTGAACACTGAAGCTTTCTTT
NA	NA	TRBV28	TRBJ2-7	CASSLFPGITYSEQYF	TGTGCCAGCAGTTTATTCCCGGGGATTACCTACAGTGAGCAGTACTTC
TRBD2	few	TRBV7-8	TRBJ2-7	CASLSGLAGGYEQYF	TGTGCCAGCCTCTCCGGACTAGCGGGAGGTTACGAGCAGTACTTC
NA	many	TRBV7-8	TRBJ1-5	CASSLQENQPQHF	TGTGCCAGCAGCTTACAGGAAAATCAGCCCCAGCATTTT
NA	NA	TRBV7-8	TRBJ2-3	CASSPIATTDMQYF	TGTGCCAGCAGCCCAATAGCGACGACAGATATGCAGTATTTT
NA	once	TRBV20-1	TRBJ1-2	CSADSHTF	TGCAGTGCAGACTCCCACACCTTC
NA	few	TRBV6-5	TRBJ1-2	CASSYNRDYGYTF	TGTGCCAGCAGTTACAACAGGGACTATGGCTACACCTTC
NA	NA	TRBV10-3	TRBJ2-7	CAISEAAETYEQYF	TGTGCCATCAGTGAGGCAGCTGAAACCTACGAGCAGTACTTC
TRBD1	NA	TRBV7-2	TRBJ2-3	CASSLAGQGITDTQYF	TGTGCCAGCAGCTTAGCGGGACAGGGGATCACAGATACGCAGTATTTT
NA	NA	TRBV12-3/TRBV12-4	TRBJ2-5	CASSSATGHQETQYF	TGTGCCAGCAGTTCCGCCACAGGTCACCAAGAGACCCAGTACTTC
TRBD2	NA	TRBV12-5	TRBJ2-3	CASGPGRAGGHTVDTQYF	TGTGCTAGTGGCCCAGGGCGAGCGGGAGGCCACACCGTAGATACGCAGTATTTT
TRBD1	many	TRBV29-1	TRBJ2-3	CSGRTGPDTQYF	TGCAGCGGACGGACAGGACCAGATACGCAGTATTTT
NA	many	TRBV7-7	TRBJ2-5	CASSPLGPQETQYF	TGTGCCAGCAGCCCATTGGGACCCCAAGAGACCCAGTACTTC
NA	few	TRBV27	TRBJ1-6	CASSSKKGEWNSPLHF	TGTGCCAGCAGTTCAAAAAAAGGGGAGTGGAATTCACCCCTCCACTTT
NA	few	TRBV28	TRBJ2-1	CASSYYSGYNEQFF	TGTGCCAGCAGCTATTATTCGGGGTACAATGAGCAGTTCTTC
NA	NA	TRBV7-2	TRBJ2-7	CASSLGARQNYEQCF	TGTGCCAGCAGCTTAGGGGCTAGGCAGAACTACGAGCAGTGCTTC
NA	NA	TRBV11-1	TRBJ1-2	CASSFSLGYGYTF	TGTGCCAGCAGCTTCAGCCTCGGCTATGGCTACACCTTC
NA	NA	TRBV19	TRBJ2-5	CASSSQAYQETQYF	TGTGCCAGTAGTTCGCAGGCGTACCAAGAGACCCAGTACTTC
NA	NA	TRBV6-6	TRBJ1-6	CASRGPGGNSPLHF	TGTGCCAGCAGAGGACCGGGAGGGAATTCACCCCTCCACTTT
TRBD2	NA	TRBV6-1	TRBJ2-7	CASTITSGRVSYEQYF	TGTGCCAGCACCATTACTAGCGGGAGGGTCTCCTACGAGCAGTACTTC
NA	few	TRBV20-1	TRBJ2-7	CSADDRYHSYEQYF	TGCAGTGCTGACGACAGGTACCACTCCTACGAGCAGTACTTC
TRBD1	once	TRBV6-2/TRBV6-3	TRBJ2-3	CVSSYSGQGQWTTDTQYF	TGTGTCAGCAGTTACTCAGGACAGGGACAGTGGACGACAGATACGCAGTATTTT
NA	few	TRBV4-1	TRBJ1-1	CASSQGGARGNTEAFF	TGCGCCAGCAGCCAGGGTGGCGCCCGTGGGAACACTGAAGCTTTCTTT
NA	NA	TRBV18	TRBJ2-7	CASSLDLDVYEQYF	TGTGCCAGCTCACTCGATCTGGATGTCTACGAGCAGTACTTC
NA	NA	TRBV7-9	TRBJ1-6	CASSLSGNYNSPLHF	TGTGCCAGCAGCTTAAGTGGGAACTATAATTCACCCCTCCACTTT
NA	once	TRBV15	TRBJ1-1	CATRADTEAFF	TGTGCCACCAGGGCCGACACTGAAGCTTTCTTT
NA	few	TRBV9	TRBJ2-7	CASSVGAATEQYF	TGTGCCAGCAGCGTAGGGGCGGCTACCGAGCAGTACTTC
NA	NA	TRBV24-1	TRBJ1-2	CATFYITGTSNYGYTF	TGTGCCACCTTTTATATAACAGGGACCTCTAACTATGGCTACACCTTC
NA	NA	TRBV4-1	TRBJ2-5	CASSQQRSTLVETQYF	TGCGCCAGCAGCCAACAACGGTCTACTTTGGTGGAGACCCAGTACTTC
TRBD1	NA	TRBV5-1	TRBJ2-1	CASSLTGQGNNEQFF	TGCGCCAGCAGCCTCACGGGACAGGGTAACAATGAGCAGTTCTTC
TRBD2	NA	TRBV7-9	TRBJ2-5	CASSLALADGETQYF	TGTGCCAGCAGCTTAGCTCTAGCGGACGGGGAGACCCAGTACTTC
NA	NA	TRBV11-2	TRBJ2-1	CASSLDRSRGNEQFF	TGTGCCAGCAGCTTAGATAGGAGTAGGGGCAATGAGCAGTTCTTC
TRBD1	NA	TRBV20-1	TRBJ1-1	CSFPDRQFFYTEAFF	TGCAGTTTTCCGGACAGGCAATTCTTCTACACTGAAGCTTTCTTT
TRBD1	few	TRBV20-1	TRBJ1-5	CSALLATGGQPQHF	TGCAGTGCTCTCCTGGCCACAGGGGGTCAGCCCCAGCATTTT
NA	NA	TRBV20-1	TRBJ2-5	CSAFLEKETQYF	TGCAGTGCTTTCTTGGAAAAAGAGACCCAGTACTTC
NA	NA	TRBV4-1	TRBJ1-1	CASSHLGEGENTEAFF	TGCGCCAGCAGCCATCTAGGGGAGGGTGAGAACACTGAAGCTTTCTTT
NA	few	TRBV20-1	TRBJ1-2	CSARDIPGYTF	TGCAGTGCTAGAGATATACCCGGCTACACCTTC
TRBD2	NA	TRBV29-1	TRBJ2-7	CSVEDAAGVEQYF	TGCAGCGTTGAAGACGCGGCGGGAGTCGAGCAGTACTTC
NA	NA	TRBV27	TRBJ1-5	CASRKGVNSNQPQHF	TGTGCCAGCAGGAAAGGAGTAAATAGCAATCAGCCCCAGCATTTT